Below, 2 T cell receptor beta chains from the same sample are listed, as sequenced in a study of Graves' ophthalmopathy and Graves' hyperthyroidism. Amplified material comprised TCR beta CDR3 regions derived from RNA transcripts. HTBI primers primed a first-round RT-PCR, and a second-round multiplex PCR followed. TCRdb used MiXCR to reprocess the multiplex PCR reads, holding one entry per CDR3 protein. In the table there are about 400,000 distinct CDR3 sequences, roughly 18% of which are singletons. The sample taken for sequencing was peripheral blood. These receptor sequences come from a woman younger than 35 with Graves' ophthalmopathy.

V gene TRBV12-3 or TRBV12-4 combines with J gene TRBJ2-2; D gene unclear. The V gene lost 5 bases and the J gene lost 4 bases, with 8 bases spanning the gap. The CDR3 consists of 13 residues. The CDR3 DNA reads TGTGCCAGCAGTGTTATACCCACCGGGGAGCTGTTTTTT. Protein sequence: CASSVIPTGELFF.

The CDR3, as DNA: TGCAGTACCGAGGATAAGACCCAGTACTTC. Amino acids: CSTEDKTQYF. The genes are TRBV20-1 and TRBJ2-5, with no clear D. This CDR3 comprises 10 residues. V was pared by 8 bases and J by 6 bases, with 10 bases between. Germline V gene sequence: CDR1 DFQATT, CDR2 SNEGSKA (reference sequence).